The rows below give T cell receptor beta chains drawn from one sample of a study of T cells in Graves' hyperthyroidism and ophthalmopathy. One entry per CDR3 protein, called by TCRdb with MiXCR from the multiplex PCR reads. The sample shows about 99,000 distinct CDR3 sequences, 40% to 50% of them seen only once. Sequencing was performed on blood. These receptors were collected from a man aged 35 to 55 with Graves' hyperthyroidism. Both conserved end residues are part of each CDR3. The order of the fields is clone size, V gene, J gene, D gene, CDR3 DNA, CDR3 protein. The D gene is left open where the match is weak. Clone sizes are given selectively: once, few, many, or a class where the clone is expanded.

many	TRBV2	TRBJ1-5	TRBD1	TGTGCCAGCAGTAAAACAGACAGGGGGCCCGATCAGCCCCAGCATTTT	CASSKTDRGPDQPQHF
many	TRBV6-6	TRBJ1-2	TRBD1	TGTGCCAGCACCCAACAGGGGCGGAAGGGCTATGGCTACACCTTC	CASTQQGRKGYGYTF
many	TRBV6-2/TRBV6-3	TRBJ1-2	-	TGTGCCAGCAGTTACTTTGAATCCTATGGCTACACCTTC	CASSYFESYGYTF
-	TRBV19	TRBJ2-2	-	TGTGCCAGTACCCCGGCGGACGAGGCCAGTTTTACCGGGGAGCTGTTTTTT	CASTPADEASFTGELFF
-	TRBV7-2	TRBJ1-1	-	TGTGCCAGCAGCCTCACCCGTGTTGGGGCCAACGTCCTGACTTTCTTT	CASSLTRVGANVLTFF
-	TRBV12-3/TRBV12-4	TRBJ1-1	-	TGTGCCAGCAGTTTCTCCCAGGGCACTGAAGCTTTCTTT	CASSFSQGTEAFF
-	TRBV9	TRBJ2-2	-	TGTGCCAGTAGCGGACAGGATTACACAGGGGAGCTGCTTTTT	CASSGQDYTGELLF
many	TRBV7-6	TRBJ1-3	TRBD1	TGTGCCAGCAGTCCGACAGGGGGCTTCTCTGGAAACACCATATATTTT	CASSPTGGFSGNTIYF
-	TRBV29-1	TRBJ2-3	-	TGCAGCAACCCCCTAACAGATACGCAGTATTTT	CSNPLTDTQYF
-	TRBV20-1	TRBJ1-5	-	TGCAGTGCTAGAGATCCCCAGCATTTT	CSARDPQHF
few	TRBV6-1	TRBJ1-4	TRBD1	TGTGCCAGCAGTGCCGCTACCGGGACAGTGAATGAAAAACTGTTTTTT	CASSAATGTVNEKLFF
many	TRBV3-1	TRBJ1-1	TRBD1	TGTGCCAGCAGCCAAGGACAGGGATGGACTTTCTTT	CASSQGQGWTFF
many	TRBV7-3	TRBJ2-3	-	TGTGCCAGCAGCTTAGGTTTCCAGGGGGGGACAGATACGCAGTATTTT	CASSLGFQGGTDTQYF
-	TRBV5-4	TRBJ1-2	-	TGTGCCAGCAGCTTCAGCGGGACCTCTGTTGGCTACACCTTC	CASSFSGTSVGYTF
many	TRBV2	TRBJ2-1	-	TGTGCCAGCAGGGGAAAGAAGAGCTCCTACAATGAGCAGTTCTTC	CASRGKKSSYNEQFF
few	TRBV7-8	TRBJ2-1	TRBD2	TGTGCCAGCAGCTCTGGACTAGCGGTCTCCTACAATGAGCAGTTCTTC	CASSSGLAVSYNEQFF
many	TRBV9	TRBJ1-5	-	TGTGCCAGCAGCGGGGGGGGGATAAATCAGCCCCAGCATTTT	CASSGGGINQPQHF
-	TRBV20-1	TRBJ1-1	-	TGCAGTGCTAGCAGACGGAGAAGCACTGGAGCTTTCTTT	CSASRRRSTGAFF
-	TRBV7-2	TRBJ2-5	TRBD1	TGTGCCAGCAGTTCCGGACGGACAGGGCAACAAGAGACCCAGTACTTC	CASSSGRTGQQETQYF
many	TRBV28	TRBJ1-2	-	TGTGCCAGCAGTTTATTCACGGGCTACACCTTC	CASSLFTGYTF
-	TRBV2	TRBJ1-5	-	TGTGCCAGTAGCCCGGGGGCGCGGTATGCCGGGGATCAGCCCCAGCATTTT	CASSPGARYAGDQPQHF
once	TRBV29-1	TRBJ2-3	-	TGCAGCGGCACGCGCACAGATACGCAGTATTTT	CSGTRTDTQYF
few	TRBV27	TRBJ1-2	TRBD1	TGTGCCAGCAGTCGCGGGACAGCTAGCCTCGGTGGCTACACCTTC	CASSRGTASLGGYTF
many	TRBV20-1	TRBJ2-2	TRBD1	TGCAGTGCTCGACAGGGGGCCGGGGAGCTGTTTTTT	CSARQGAGELFF
-	TRBV7-2	TRBJ1-5	TRBD1	TGTGCCAGCAGCTCCCGGGACAGGTGGCAACCGCCCCAGCATTTT	CASSSRDRWQPPQHF
many	TRBV5-5	TRBJ2-2	TRBD2	TGTGCCAGCAGCAGAACCGGGACTAGCGGGAGCAACGGGGAGCTGTTTTTT	CASSRTGTSGSNGELFF
-	TRBV24-1	TRBJ2-1	TRBD2	TGTGCCCTCGGACTAGCGGGAGGGGATGAGCAGTTCTTC	CALGLAGGDEQFF
-	TRBV15	TRBJ2-3	TRBD2	TGTGCCACCAGTCTGAGCGGGGGGGCCAAGGATACGCAGTATTTT	CATSLSGGAKDTQYF
-	TRBV6-5	TRBJ1-2	TRBD1	TGTGCCAGCAGTTACTCCGGGACAGGGCTACCGGGAGGCTACACCTTC	CASSYSGTGLPGGYTF
-	TRBV2	TRBJ1-1	-	TGTGCCGGCGGAAGAGGCAGGGAGGGGAACACTGAAGCTCTCTTT	CAGGRGREGNTEALF
-	TRBV20-1	TRBJ1-4	TRBD1	TGCAGTGCTACGACAGGGGATGAAAAACTGTTTTTT	CSATTGDEKLFF
many	TRBV27	TRBJ1-2	TRBD1	TGTGCCAGCAGTTTATCGCCGACAGGGGACTATGGCTACACCTTC	CASSLSPTGDYGYTF
-	TRBV6-2/TRBV6-3	TRBJ1-6	-	TGTGCCAGCAGTTACCGAGACCAGAAGAATTCACCCCTCCACTTT	CASSYRDQKNSPLHF
many	TRBV19	TRBJ2-1	-	TGTGCCAGTAGTATAGGGACAGCTTACAATGAGCAGTTCTTC	CASSIGTAYNEQFF
many	TRBV7-3	TRBJ2-3	TRBD2	TGTGCCAGCAGCTTAAACGGGGGGTCCACAGATACGCAGTATTTT	CASSLNGGSTDTQYF
-	TRBV24-1	TRBJ1-1	TRBD1	TGTGCCACCAGTGCTAGGGGGACAGGGTTGGGGACTGAAGCTTTCTTT	CATSARGTGLGTEAFF
-	TRBV29-1	TRBJ2-2	TRBD2	TGCAGCGTTGAAGTAGCGGGGCCGGCCACCGGGGAGCTGTTTTTT	CSVEVAGPATGELFF
-	TRBV6-5	TRBJ1-1	TRBD1	TGTGCCAGCAGTTACGGACGACAGGGGATAAAGAACACTGAAGCTTTCTTT	CASSYGRQGIKNTEAFF
many	TRBV27	TRBJ2-5	-	TGTGCCAGCAGTTTCTTGGGTGACCAAGAGACCCAGTACTTC	CASSFLGDQETQYF
-	TRBV5-4	TRBJ2-5	-	TGTGCCAGCAGCCCGGCGGCGGTAGGAGAGACCCAGTACTTC	CASSPAAVGETQYF
many	TRBV7-8	TRBJ2-5	TRBD1	TGTGCCAGCAGCTACTACAGGGGACGGGAGACCCAGTACTTC	CASSYYRGRETQYF
-	TRBV20-1	TRBJ1-1	-	TGCAGTGCTAGAGACAGGGTCGTGACTGAAGCTTTCTTT	CSARDRVVTEAFF
-	TRBV7-9	TRBJ2-2	-	TGTGCCGGCAGCTTAGATGGGCGCACCGGGGAGCTGTTTTTT	CAGSLDGRTGELFF
many	TRBV5-1	TRBJ2-5	-	TGCGCCAGCAGCTTTGAGGGAGAGACCCAGTACTTC	CASSFEGETQYF
many	TRBV6-5	TRBJ2-3	-	TGTGCCAGCAGTTACGGGCGGTATTCCACAGATACGCAGTATTTT	CASSYGRYSTDTQYF
few	TRBV5-1	TRBJ1-5	-	TGCGCCAGCAGCTTGATTCCCGATCAGCCCCAGCATTTT	CASSLIPDQPQHF
-	TRBV5-4	TRBJ2-5	-	TGTGCCAGCAGCACGGACCCGGTCGAGACCCAGTACTTC	CASSTDPVETQYF
-	TRBV2	TRBJ1-6	TRBD1	TGCGCCAGCAGAATCCAGGGGGAGGGTTATTCACCCCTCCACTTC	CASRIQGEGYSPLHF
many	TRBV13	TRBJ1-2	-	TGTGCCAGCAGCTCCCAAGTCTCGAGGGGCTACACCTTC	CASSSQVSRGYTF
many	TRBV5-1	TRBJ2-1	-	TGCGCCAGCAGCCCGCCAGCGGTTACCTACAATGAGCAGTTCTTC	CASSPPAVTYNEQFF
many	TRBV28	TRBJ2-5	-	TGTGCCAGCAGTTTCGGGGTACAAGAGACCCAGTACTTC	CASSFGVQETQYF
-	TRBV2	TRBJ2-3	TRBD2	TGTGCCAGCAGTTGGGATAGCGGGAACCCCTCGGATACGCAGTATTTT	CASSWDSGNPSDTQYF
many	TRBV20-1	TRBJ1-1	-	TGCAGTGCTAGAGAAAGGCCCAAGAACACTGAAGCTTTCTTT	CSARERPKNTEAFF
-	TRBV15	TRBJ2-3	-	TGTGCCACCAGCAGTCGGGGAGTGGAAGATACGCAATATTTT	CATSSRGVEDTQYF